What follows describes a single TCR beta chain. Assay used: immunoSEQ multiplex PCR; TCRdb lists only in-frame clones, some missing. The sample has 100,000 to 150,000 clones, around 90% seen once. These data originate in a study of T cell responses to AZD1222 COVID-19 vaccine. The CDR3 is made up of 17 amino acids. Per germline, CDR1 LNHDA and CDR2 SQIVND (reference sequence). V was pared by 1 base and J by 4 bases, with 9 bases of the junction left unmatched. Material: peripheral blood, obtained 28 days after the second AZD1222 dose. This chain connects TRBV19 to TRBJ2-5; 10 bases line up with TRBD2. The clonotype originates from an adult who received the AZD1222 COVID-19 vaccine. The CDR3 nucleotides read TGTGCCAGTAGTATAGGGGAGGTAGCGGGAGGAAGAGAGACCCAGTACTTC. Translation: CASSIGEVAGGRETQYF.